Below, 14 T cell receptor beta chains from the same sample are listed, as sequenced in a study of low-dose radiotherapy and immunotherapy resistance in tumors. Indicated time point: before trial treatment. TRAV- and TRBV-specific primers were used for first-strand cDNA, which covered alpha and beta chains. The PCR that amplified TCRs ran for around 21 cycles, relying on a constant-region primer and a V-primer adapter. MiXCR, applied by TCRdb to the reads, yields one record per CDR3 protein. In the table there are 70,000 to 95,000 distinct CDR3 sequences, around 17% of which are singletons. The sample was PBMCs, taken before treatment. The source is a male donor with prostate cancer.

This clonotype has ten or more counts. V is TRBV12-5 and J is TRBJ1-1, with D maybe TRBD1 (5 bases). The CDR3 runs to 14 residues. Per the germline V gene, CDR1 is LGHNT and CDR2 is FRNRAP. The V end lost 4 bases, the J end lost 3 bases, and 12 bases lay between the germline ends. The CDR3 region is CASGSREGHTEAFF. CDR3 DNA: TGTGCTAGTGGTTCGAGGGAGGGGCACACTGAAGCTTTCTTT.

The table lists this clonotype with many counts. The CDR3 loop is CASRKTGKETQYF. The CDR3 bases are TGTGCCAGCAGGAAGACAGGGAAGGAGACCCAGTACTTC. The rearrangement links TRBV6-2 or TRBV6-3 to TRBJ2-5; 7 bases are a match to TRBD1. CDR3 length equals 13 residues. The junction had 6 bases not matched to a gene; V was cut back by 6 bases and J by 5 bases. Germline CDR1 reads MNHEY; CDR2 reads SVGEGT.

This clonotype is a singleton in its sample. A far larger clone is off by one base, so a read error is likely. This chain links TRBV2 with TRBJ2-1; D possibly corresponds to TRBD2 (7 bases). V was clipped by 6 bases and J by 10 bases, with 16 bases between them. Germline V lookup: CDR1 SNHLY, CDR2 FYNNEI. The CDR3 covers 13 residues. The CDR3, as DNA: TGTGCCAGCAGCGGTCCGGGGGGCTACGAGCAGTTCTTC. Its protein product is CASSGPGGYEQFF.

This clonotype appeared many times. V is TRBV20-1 and J is TRBJ1-5; D perhaps matches TRBD1 (5 bases). The CDR3 sequence is 15 residues long. The germline CDR1 and CDR2 sequences are DFQATT and SNEGSKA (reference sequence). V lost 3 bases, J lost 5 bases, and 17 bases lay in between. Here the CDR3 DNA reads TGCAGTGCTAGTAACCAAGCGCGGGGGGATCAGCCCCAGCATTTT. Its protein is CSASNQARGDQPQHF.

Many counts were recorded for this clonotype. This chain links TRBV5-1 with TRBJ1-1; 11 bases are shared with TRBD1. Germline-derived CDR1 and CDR2 are SGHRS and YFSETQ. V shed 1 base and J 1 base; nucleotides not matched to a gene: 6. CDR3 length: 17 amino acids. The CDR3 is CASSLIGTGGSNTEAFF. The CDR3 nucleotides read TGCGCCAGCAGCTTGATTGGGACAGGGGGTTCGAACACTGAAGCTTTCTTT.

The chain carries TRBV9 and TRBJ2-3; D perhaps matches TRBD2 (6 bases). CDR3 length equals 15 residues. Trimming removed 9 bases from V and 2 bases from J, with 19 bases in between. The germline gives CDR1 SGDLS, CDR2 YYNGEE. This chain's CDR3 is CATSPASEYTDTQYF. CDR3 DNA sequence: TGTGCCACCTCCCCGGCTAGCGAGTACACAGATACGCAGTATTTT.

This clonotype was detected a few times. The chain carries TRBV2 and TRBJ2-2, with a tentative D call TRBD1 (6 bases). Germline V CDR1 and CDR2: SNHLY, FYNNEI. V was cut by 4 bases and J by 1 base, with 10 bases left in between. The CDR3 contains 15 residues. CDR3 sequence (DNA): TGTGCCAGCAGTGTTGAACAGGGGAACACCGGGGAGCTGTTTTTT. It yields the protein CASSVEQGNTGELFF.

In its sample, this clonotype was seen many times. The chain recombines TRBV20-1 with TRBJ2-1, with D possibly being TRBD1 (5 bases). CDR3 length equals 13 residues. Germline CDR1 and CDR2: DFQATT and SNEGSKA (reference sequence). Trimming took 0 bases from V and 4 from J, leaving 7 bases between them. CDR3 bases: TGCAGTGCTAGAGAACAGGCTTACAATGAGCAGTTCTTC. Protein sequence: CSAREQAYNEQFF.

The chain combines TRBV4-2 with TRBJ2-2; D uncertain. Trimming removed 0 bases from V and 2 bases from J, with 10 bases in between. CDR1 and CDR2 from the germline V gene are LGHNA and YNFKEQ. The CDR3 totals 16 residues. The CDR3 protein is CASSQDGPKNTGELFF. CDR3 nucleotides: TGTGCCAGCAGCCAAGATGGTCCCAAAAACACCGGGGAGCTGTTTTTT.

This clonotype was recorded at least ten times. The rearrangement joins TRBV12-3 or TRBV12-4 to TRBJ2-5; D remains ambiguous. The CDR3 is 12 amino acids. Deletions cut 6 bases from V and 5 bases from J, with 10 bases between. The CDR3, as DNA: TGTGCCAGCAGGTGGGAATCGGAGACCCAGTACTTC. It encodes CASRWESETQYF.

Many counts were recorded for this clonotype. The CDR3 DNA is TGTGCCAGCAGCTTGCGACAGGGGTTGAATCAGCCCCAGCATTTT. This codes for CASSLRQGLNQPQHF. The V call is TRBV11-2, the J call TRBJ1-5; TRBD1 agrees at 8 bases. CDR1 is SGHAT and CDR2 is FQNNGV in the germline V gene. The CDR3 sequence is 15 residues long. V shed 3 bases, J shed 4 bases, and the junction held 5 bases outside the gene matches.

Concerning this clonotype: A far bigger clonotype differs at one base, so this is likely a read error. The chain combines TRBV6-5 with TRBJ1-2; D ambiguous. CDR3 size: 13 residues. Germline values: CDR1 MNHEY, CDR2 SVGAGI. CDR3 DNA sequence: TGTACCAGCAGTACCGAGATTACTTTTAGCTACACCTTC. As protein: CTSSTEITFSYTF.

This clonotype was detected ten times or more. The gene calls are TRBV19 and TRBJ2-7; 7 nucleotides align to TRBD2. CDR1 and CDR2 from the germline V gene are LNHDA and SQIVND (reference sequence). The V gene end was trimmed by 4 bases and the J gene end by 1 base; junction bases not matched to a gene: 4. The CDR3 covers 14 residues. In nucleotides, the CDR3 is TGTGCCAGTAGTACAAGCGGGGCGTCCTACGAGCAGTACTTC. Translating gives CASSTSGASYEQYF. Drawing the rest from reference TRBV19 and TRBJ2-7, the complete variable domain is DGGITQSPKYLFRKEGQNVTLSCEQNLNHDAMYWYRQDPGQGLRLIYYSQIVNDFQKGDIAEGYSVSREKKESFPLTVTSAQKNPTAFYLCASSTSGASYEQYFGPGTRLTVT.

As for this clonotype: The conserved phenylalanine or tryptophan normally closing the CDR3 is absent here, so this likely arose from a read error. V and J are TRBV6-2 or TRBV6-3 and TRBJ2-7, with 7 bases lining up with TRBD1. CDR3 length equals 16 residues. Germline loops: CDR1 MNHEY, CDR2 SVGEGT. V was pared by 11 bases and J by 6 bases, with 22 bases of the junction left unmatched. The CDR3 bases are TGTGCCCACCCGTCAAACAGGGGTACTATCACCGTCGAGCAGTACCTC. It translates to CAHPSNRGTITVEQYL.